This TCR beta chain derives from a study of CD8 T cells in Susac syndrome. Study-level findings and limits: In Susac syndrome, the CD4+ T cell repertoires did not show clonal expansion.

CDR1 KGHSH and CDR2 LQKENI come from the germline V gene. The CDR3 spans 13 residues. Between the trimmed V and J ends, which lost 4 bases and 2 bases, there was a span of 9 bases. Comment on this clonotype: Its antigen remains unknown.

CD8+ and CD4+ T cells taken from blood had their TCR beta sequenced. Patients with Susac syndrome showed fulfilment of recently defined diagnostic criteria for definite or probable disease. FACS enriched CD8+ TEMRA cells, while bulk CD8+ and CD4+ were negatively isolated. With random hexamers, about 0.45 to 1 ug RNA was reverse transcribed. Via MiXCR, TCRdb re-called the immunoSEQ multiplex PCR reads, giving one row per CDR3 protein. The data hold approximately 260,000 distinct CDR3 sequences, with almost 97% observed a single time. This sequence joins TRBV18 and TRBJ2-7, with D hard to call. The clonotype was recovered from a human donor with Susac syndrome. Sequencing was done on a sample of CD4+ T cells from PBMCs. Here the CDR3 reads CASSHSSPYEQYF. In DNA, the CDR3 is TGTGCCAGCTCACACAGTAGCCCCTACGAGCAGTACTTC.